This T cell receptor (beta chain) was sequenced in a study of cytomegalovirus exposure and HLA in healthy donors. Study-wide results and caveats: There were some public TCRs occurring in many donors, but most TCR sequences were rare. TCR beta chain V- and J-gene trimming was linked, in a later analysis, to a missense variant in DCLRE1C. Sequencing likely caused a cluster of highly shared sequence variants.

Notes on this clone: Its target is unknown.

The CDR3 sequence is 13 residues long. The V gene's germline CDR1 is SGHTA and CDR2 FQGNSA. The V end was cut by 4 bases, the J end by 0 bases, with 6 bases between. The PCR ran on 60 Vbeta and 13 Jbeta primers. Under the authors' procedure: Counted up in a later analysis, unique TCR beta chains came to about 83 million, with around 11 million shared. Sequencing used immunoSEQ multiplex PCR; TCRdb keeps in-frame clones, though not all of them. V and J calls and clone size are as listed in that table; D and trimming were resolved from the DNA. The sample carries 150,000 to 200,000 clones, more than 85% recorded once.

V usage is TRBV7-2 and J usage is TRBJ1-1; no definite D call. Material: PBMCs. This TCR derives from a woman under 30 in good health and CMV-seronegative. In DNA, the CDR3 is TGTGCCAGCAGCTGGGCAGTGAACACTGAAGCTTTCTTT. Translation gives CASSWAVNTEAFF.